The 17 T cell receptor beta chains listed next were all sequenced from one sample in a study of vaccination and CD4 T cells after COVID-19 (dated 2022 in TCRdb). Their recognized antigens are unknown. The library was produced with PCR. The sample was run on an Illumina iSeq 100. DNA from cultured CD4+ T cells underwent TCR sequencing with the Oncomine TCR Beta short-read assay at the Johns Hopkins FTIC core. Clones were called with MiXCR by TCRdb after fastp trimmed the public reads at Q25, and only in-frame beta chains were retained. Every distinct CDR3 protein forms one entry, paired with its most common genes and DNA. This sample holds about 25,000 distinct CDR3 sequences; around half were observed only once. Roughly 6% of the sample comes from the top ten. The treatment or condition label here, explained by the study, means: roughly 10-day PBMC culture with coronavirus spike peptide pools or control peptides (ViraFEST assay).

The source material was CD4+ T cells from blood, cultured in vitro. Every receptor here comes from a human donor who had recovered from COVID-19.

This clonotype was recorded once. The V and J genes are TRBV29-1 and TRBJ2-2; D uncertain. The CDR3 has 16 amino acids. Germline lookup yields CDR1 SQVTM and CDR2 ANQGSEA. With 1 base removed from V and 3 bases from J, the gap between germline ends came to 15 bases. The chain's CDR3 is CSVEGAEATDTGELFF. For the CDR3, the DNA is TGCAGCGTTGAAGGGGCCGAAGCTACTGACACCGGGGAGCTGTTTTTT.

This clonotype was seen a handful of times. The chain uses TRBV6-1 and TRBJ1-5, with a weak D call TRBD1 (6 bases). V lost 7 bases and J lost 5, with 18 bases in between. CDR1 is MNHNS, CDR2 SASEGT, per germline. CDR3 size: 15 residues. CDR3 bases: TGTGCCAGCAAGTTATCCTACAGGGACGATCAGCCCCAGCATTTT. Translation: CASKLSYRDDQPQHF.

The chain links TRBV20-1 to TRBJ1-4; tentatively, D is TRBD1 (5 bases). The CDR3 covers 17 residues. V was shortened by 1 base and J by 7 bases, with 22 bases between the two germline ends. Germline values: CDR1 DFQATT, CDR2 SNEGSKA (reference sequence). The CDR3 coding sequence is TGCAGTGCTAGAGTCCCACGCGCGAGGAGGGGTGGTGAAAAACTGTTTTTT. This gives the protein CSARVPRARRGGEKLFF.

The V and J genes are TRBV2 and TRBJ1-1; D might be TRBD1 (5 bases). This CDR3 is built from 13 residues. CDR1 is SNHLY and CDR2 is FYNNEI in the germline V gene. The germline V and J ends were trimmed by 4 bases and 4 bases, with 10 bases remaining between them. The CDR3 spells CASSAQGGTEAFF. CDR3 DNA: TGTGCCAGCAGTGCGCAGGGCGGCACTGAAGCTTTCTTT. Variable domain in full (rest from reference TRBV2 and TRBJ1-1): EPEVTQTPSHQVTQMGQEVILRCVPISNHLYFYWYRQILGQKVEFLVSFYNNEISEKSEIFDDQFSVERPDGSNFTLKIRSTKLEDSAMYFCASSAQGGTEAFFGQGTRLTVV.

The V gene is TRBV6-2 or TRBV6-3, the J gene TRBJ1-5, with TRBD1 as a possible D gene (6 bases). The CDR3 runs to 13 residues. Germline V gene data show CDR1 as MNHEY and CDR2 as SVGEGT. Trimming stripped 5 bases from V and 6 bases from J, with 11 bases between. CDR3 sequence: CASSGQSAQPQHF. The CDR3 nucleotides read TGTGCCAGCAGTGGACAGTCCGCTCAGCCCCAGCATTTT.

The table lists this clonotype with a count of one. The chain uses TRBV5-4 and TRBJ1-1, with no clear D. Trimming pared 5 bases from V and 1 base from J, leaving 9 bases between. The CDR3 is 13 residues long. Per germline, CDR1 SGHNT and CDR2 YYREEE (reference sequence). CDR3 coding DNA: TGTGCCAGCAGGACCCCGGGGAACACTGAAGCTTTCTTT. It yields the protein CASRTPGNTEAFF.

V usage is TRBV20-1 and J usage is TRBJ2-7; tentatively, D is TRBD2 (6 bases). CDR1 DFQATT and CDR2 SNEGSKA come from the germline V gene (reference sequence). This CDR3 region has 14 residues. Trimming removed 2 bases at V and 2 bases at J, with 13 bases between. For the CDR3, the DNA is TGCAGTGCTAGACCAGGTCCGGGGGCCTACGAGCAGTACTTC. It translates to CSARPGPGAYEQYF.

This clonotype was counted only a few times. CDR3 sequence: CSANDSGELGGSEAFF. The CDR3 DNA reads as TGCAGTGCTAACGACAGTGGGGAGTTAGGAGGGTCTGAAGCTTTCTTT. The V and J genes are TRBV20-1 and TRBJ1-1, with TRBD1 as a possible D gene (5 bases). With 4 bases removed from V and 6 bases from J, the gap between germline ends came to 24 bases. In germline, CDR1 is DFQATT, CDR2 SNEGSKA (reference sequence). The CDR3 contains 16 residues.

This rearrangement joins TRBV11-3 to TRBJ2-5, with D unresolved. CDR3 length: 13 residues. The germline V gene encodes CDR1 SGHNT and CDR2 YENEEA. V was cut by 1 base and J by 1 base, with 4 bases left in between. The CDR3 here is CASSLGVQETQYF. The DNA of the CDR3 is TGTGCCAGCAGCTTAGGGGTCCAAGAGACCCAGTACTTC. Full variable domain (remainder filled in from reference TRBV11-3 and TRBJ2-5): EAGVVQSPRYKIIEKKQPVAFWCNPISGHNTLYWYLQNLGQGPELLIRYENEEAVDDSQLPKDRFSAERLKGVDSTLKIQPAELGDSAVYLCASSLGVQETQYFGPGTRLLVL.

The chain employs TRBV2 and TRBJ1-2; the D gene is possibly TRBD1 (6 bases). Trimming shortened V by 7 bases and J by 4 bases, and 19 bases separated the two germline ends. Germline V gene sequence: CDR1 SNHLY, CDR2 FYNNEI. This CDR3 comprises 15 residues. This CDR3 reads CASKAQGVRAYGYTF. The CDR3 coding sequence is TGTGCCAGCAAGGCACAGGGAGTGAGGGCCTATGGCTACACCTTC.

The chain carries TRBV15 and TRBJ2-3; 14 nucleotides match TRBD2. The length of the CDR3 is 16 residues. V lost 5 bases, J lost 4 bases, and 5 bases stayed unmatched. Germline values: CDR1 LNHNV, CDR2 YYDKDF (reference sequence). The CDR3 here is CATSSLGLAGADTQYF. CDR3 DNA: TGTGCCACCAGCTCCCTGGGACTAGCGGGGGCAGATACGCAGTATTTT.

The rearrangement joins TRBV24-1 to TRBJ1-2; D is ambiguous. This CDR3 is built from 14 residues. Looked up from germline, CDR1 is KGHDR and CDR2 is SFDVKD. Trimming took 2 bases from V and 8 from J, leaving 14 bases between them. DNA for the CDR3: TGTGCCACCAGTGATTCCTCGAGGGCACTGGGCTACACCTTC. Translating it yields CATSDSSRALGYTF.

The chain couples TRBV5-1 to TRBJ2-3; no reliable D call. V lost 5 bases, J lost 6 bases, and 16 bases lay in between. Germline V gene lookup returns CDR1 SGHRS and CDR2 YFSETQ. This CDR3 contains 14 residues. In nucleotides, the CDR3 is TGCGCCAGCAGTCTTGGGTTCGTCGGGGATACGCAGTATTTT. This encodes CASSLGFVGDTQYF. Looking up the rest from reference TRBV5-1 and TRBJ2-3 gives the full variable domain: KAGVTQTPRYLIKTRGQQVTLSCSPISGHRSVSWYQQTPGQGLQFLFEYFSETQRNKGNFPGRFSGRQFSNSRSEMNVSTLELGDSALYLCASSLGFVGDTQYFGPGTRLTVL.

There are a few counts of this clonotype. V and J are TRBV6-1 and TRBJ2-1, with D hard to call. The CDR3 is 15 residues long. V was cut by 6 bases and J by 6 bases, with 18 bases left in between. CDR1 is MNHNS and CDR2 is SASEGT in the germline V gene. The CDR3 reads CASRDPIGVGNEQFF. The DNA of the CDR3 is TGTGCCAGCAGGGACCCTATTGGGGTGGGCAATGAGCAGTTCTTC.

This rearrangement joins TRBV6-1 to TRBJ2-2; 9 positions match TRBD1. The CDR3 is 15 residues long. The junction had 7 bases not matched to a gene; V was cut back by 6 bases and J by 5 bases. Germline loops: CDR1 MNHNS, CDR2 SASEGT. The CDR3 protein is CASRTGQGGTGELFF. The CDR3 region has the DNA TGTGCCAGCAGGACGGGACAGGGAGGGACCGGGGAGCTGTTTTTT.

The chain combines TRBV15 with TRBJ1-2, with D perhaps TRBD1 (6 bases). The germline V and J ends were trimmed by 5 bases and 8 bases, with 12 bases remaining between them. Germline CDR1 is LNHNV and CDR2 is YYDKDF (reference sequence). CDR3 size: 12 residues. The CDR3, as DNA: TGTGCCACCAGCCCAGGGGTTTGGGGCTACACCTTC. Its protein is CATSPGVWGYTF.

Concerning this clonotype: Germline and junction disagree at one end, which may indicate a read error. The CDR3 bases are TGCGCCACCAGTGATTTGAAGCGGGGGGGAGATCAGACGCAGTATTTT. Its protein is CATSDLKRGGDQTQYF. The chain employs TRBV24-1 and TRBJ2-3; TRBD2 agrees at 10 bases. The CDR3 has 16 amino acids. Germline assignment: CDR1 KGHDR and CDR2 SFDVKD.